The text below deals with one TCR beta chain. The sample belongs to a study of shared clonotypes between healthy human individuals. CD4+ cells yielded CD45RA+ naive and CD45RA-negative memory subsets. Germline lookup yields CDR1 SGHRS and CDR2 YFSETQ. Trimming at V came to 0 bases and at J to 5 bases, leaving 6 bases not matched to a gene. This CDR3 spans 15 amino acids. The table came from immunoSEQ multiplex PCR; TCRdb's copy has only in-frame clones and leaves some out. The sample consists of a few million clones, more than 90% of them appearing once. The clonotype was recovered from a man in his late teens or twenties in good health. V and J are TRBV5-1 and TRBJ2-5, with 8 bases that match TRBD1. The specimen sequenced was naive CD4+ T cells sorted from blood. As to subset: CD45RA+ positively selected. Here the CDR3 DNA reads TGCGCCAGCAGCTTGGTGGCAGGGGGCGAGGAGACCCAGTACTTC. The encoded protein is CASSLVAGGEETQYF.